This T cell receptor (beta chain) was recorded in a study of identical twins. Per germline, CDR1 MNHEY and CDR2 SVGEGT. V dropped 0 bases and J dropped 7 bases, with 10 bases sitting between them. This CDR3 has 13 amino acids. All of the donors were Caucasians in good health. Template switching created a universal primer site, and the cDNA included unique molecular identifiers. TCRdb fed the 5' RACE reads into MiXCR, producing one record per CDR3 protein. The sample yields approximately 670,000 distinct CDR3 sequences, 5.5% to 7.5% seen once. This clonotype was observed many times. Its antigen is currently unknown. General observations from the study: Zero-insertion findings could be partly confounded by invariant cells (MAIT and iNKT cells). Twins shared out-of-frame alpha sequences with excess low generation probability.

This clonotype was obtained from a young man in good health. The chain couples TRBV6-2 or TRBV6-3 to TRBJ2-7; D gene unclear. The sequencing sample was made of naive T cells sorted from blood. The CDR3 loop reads CASSYSGPPEQYF. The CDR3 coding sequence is TGTGCCAGCAGTTACTCCGGTCCGCCGGAGCAGTACTTC.